This passage covers 27 T cell receptor beta chains from one sample sequenced in a study of beta chain features in type 1 diabetes. Study-level points and caveats: In all four CD4+ subsets, TCRB CDR3 length was significantly, moderately reduced in type 1 diabetes.

Their specific antigens are unknown. Investigators reverse transcribed all isolated RNA, so they sequenced expressed TCRB transcripts. Sequenced by immunoSEQ multiplex PCR; TCRdb stores in-frame clones only, minus some. The sample holds 550,000 to 850,000 clones; under 15% are singletons and the top ten take 0.022%. The source material was naive CD4+ T cells from blood. All receptors derive from a young man with type 1 diabetes.

The chain is built from TRBV7-8 and TRBJ2-7; no firm D call. The CDR3 contains 12 residues. The V gene lost 5 bases and the J gene lost 6 bases, with 11 bases spanning the gap. The V gene's germline CDR1 is SGHVS and CDR2 FQNEAQ. The CDR3 loop reads CASSRIVGEQYF. CDR3 in DNA: TGTGCCAGCAGCCGGATCGTGGGCGAGCAGTACTTC.

The rearrangement joins TRBV28 to TRBJ2-7, with 8 bases matching TRBD1. V dropped 8 bases and J dropped 0; count of bases not matched to a gene: 3. The V gene's germline CDR1 is MDHEN and CDR2 SYDVKM. The CDR3 spans 13 residues. Written as DNA, the CDR3 is TGTGCCAGCGGCGGACAGGGCTCCTACGAGCAGTACTTC. This gives the protein CASGGQGSYEQYF.

This rearrangement joins TRBV18 to TRBJ2-2, with a tentative D call TRBD1 (5 bases). In germline, CDR1 is KGHSH, CDR2 LQKENI. V dropped 2 bases and J dropped 1 base, with 8 bases sitting between them. There are 15 residues in the CDR3. The CDR3, as DNA: TGTGCCAGCTCACCAAGGCAGGGGAACACCGGGGAGCTGTTTTTT. It codes for CASSPRQGNTGELFF.

The rearrangement uses TRBV5-4 and TRBJ2-7, with a weak D call TRBD1 (6 bases). CDR3 length: 15 residues. Germline V gives CDR1 SGHNT, CDR2 YYREEE (reference sequence). V was cut by 4 bases and J by 3 bases, with 17 bases left in between. The DNA of the CDR3 is TGTGCCAGCAGCCTCGGACAGCAGGTCTACTACGAGCAGTACTTC. Translation gives CASSLGQQVYYEQYF.

This chain joins TRBV7-8 and TRBJ2-1, with D maybe TRBD1 (6 bases). Germline CDR1 reads SGHVS; CDR2 reads FQNEAQ. Trimming cost V 7 bases and J 4 bases, with 20 bases left between them. The CDR3 consists of 16 residues. The CDR3 coding sequence is TGTGCCAGCAACCCAGGACGGACAGCTCCATACAATGAGCAGTTCTTC. Encoded protein: CASNPGRTAPYNEQFF. The variable domain in full, completed from reference TRBV7-8 and TRBJ2-1, reads GAGVSQSPRYKVAKRGQDVALRCDPISGHVSLFWYQQALGQGPEFLTYFQNEAQLDKSGLPSDRFFAERPEGSVSTLKIQRTQQEDSAVYLCASNPGRTAPYNEQFFGPGTRLTVL.

This clone has just a few counts. This chain connects TRBV29-1 to TRBJ2-7; 10 bases are shared with TRBD1. CDR1 is SQVTM and CDR2 is ANQGSEA in the germline V gene. V lost 1 base, J lost 5 bases, and 5 bases stayed unmatched. This CDR3 region has 14 residues. The DNA for the CDR3 is TGCAGCGTTGAAGGGGGACAGGGGTCAAACGAGCAGTACTTC. Translation: CSVEGGQGSNEQYF.

This clone was detected only a few times. This chain links TRBV7-2 with TRBJ2-7; 10 bases are shared with TRBD2. V lost 4 bases and J lost 0; bases outside the gene matches: 3. Germline V gives CDR1 SGHTA, CDR2 FQGNSA. CDR3 length: 15 residues. The CDR3 sequence: CASSSLAGASYEQYF. Written as DNA, the CDR3 is TGTGCCAGCAGCTCGCTAGCGGGGGCCTCCTACGAGCAGTACTTC.

V is TRBV29-1 and J is TRBJ1-4; TRBD1 agrees at 8 bases. From germline, CDR1 is SQVTM and CDR2 ANQGSEA. Trimming took 5 bases from V and 10 from J; bases not matched to a gene: 6. The CDR3 is 12 residues long. The CDR3 sequence: CSVIQGGGKLFF. For the CDR3, the DNA is TGCAGCGTTATACAGGGGGGCGGAAAACTGTTTTTT.

The chain combines TRBV19 with TRBJ2-3; D possibly uses TRBD1 or TRBD2 (5 bases each). CDR1 and CDR2 from the germline V gene are LNHDA and SQIVND (reference sequence). Between the trimmed V and J ends, which lost 5 bases and 0 bases, there was a span of 15 bases. This CDR3 is built from 16 residues. The CDR3 DNA sequence: TGTGCCAGTAGTGAAGAGGGGATGAGTAGCACAGATACGCAGTATTTT. Amino acid sequence: CASSEEGMSSTDTQYF.

The V gene is TRBV25-1, the J gene TRBJ2-2, with a tentative D call TRBD1 (5 bases). V dropped 3 bases and J dropped 6 bases, with 8 bases sitting between them. This CDR3 comprises 13 residues. The germline CDR1 and CDR2 sequences are MGHDK and SYGVNS. Here the CDR3 reads CASSDQGAGELFF. CDR3 DNA sequence: TGTGCCAGCAGTGACCAGGGTGCCGGGGAGCTGTTTTTT.

This clone showed up just a few times. The rearrangement links TRBV19 to TRBJ2-5; tentatively, D is TRBD1 or TRBD2 (5 bases each). V shed 10 bases and J shed 0 bases, with 15 bases lying between them. CDR3 size: 14 residues. Germline CDR1 reads LNHDA; CDR2 reads SQIVND (reference sequence). CDR3 region: CATSQGYYQETQYF. CDR3 DNA: TGTGCCACTAGCCAGGGATACTACCAAGAGACCCAGTACTTC.

This clone was detected only a few times. The CDR3 sequence is CSAPGSYGYTF. For the CDR3, the DNA is TGCAGCGCCCCAGGGAGCTATGGCTACACCTTC. The genes are TRBV29-1 and TRBJ1-2; D possibly corresponds to TRBD1 (5 bases). V gave up 7 bases and J gave up 4 bases, with 10 bases separating them. CDR1 is SQVTM and CDR2 is ANQGSEA in the germline V gene. This CDR3 contains 11 residues.

This clone appeared a few times. V usage is TRBV19 and J usage is TRBJ2-5, with D perhaps given as TRBD1 or TRBD2 (5 bases each). V gave up 5 bases and J gave up 5 bases, with 12 bases separating them. CDR3 length: 13 residues. From germline, CDR1 is LNHDA and CDR2 SQIVND (reference sequence). CDR3 residues: CASSWGWRETQYF. CDR3 in DNA: TGTGCCAGTAGTTGGGGGTGGCGGGAGACCCAGTACTTC.

The chain carries TRBV7-9 and TRBJ1-3; D uncertain. The CDR3 is 14 amino acids. CDR1 is SEHNR, CDR2 FQNEAQ, per germline (reference sequence). Trimming stripped 7 bases from V and 0 bases from J, with 10 bases between. CDR3 coding DNA: TGTGCCAGCAACCAGCCTGACTCTGGAAACACCATATATTTT. Residues: CASNQPDSGNTIYF.

There are a few counts of this clone. The chain recombines TRBV4-1 with TRBJ1-5; tentatively, D is TRBD1 (6 bases). V lost 0 bases to trimming and J lost 8 bases, with 17 bases between them. Germline V gene lookup returns CDR1 MGHRA and CDR2 YSYEKL. This CDR3 has 16 amino acids. The chain's CDR3 is CASSQDRRGRVEPQHF. CDR3 bases: TGCGCCAGCAGCCAAGATAGGCGGGGGCGGGTTGAGCCCCAGCATTTT.

This clone was counted a few times. The same CDR3 can be traced to other DNA sequences in this sample. The CDR3 DNA reads as TGTGCCAGCGGGACCACCTACGAGCAGTACTTC. It is translated as CASGTTYEQYF. This rearrangement joins TRBV2 to TRBJ2-7; D is possibly TRBD1 or TRBD2 (5 bases each). Germline V gives CDR1 SNHLY, CDR2 FYNNEI. Trimming stripped 8 bases from V and 2 bases from J, with 7 bases between. The length of the CDR3 is 11 residues. The variable domain in full, with the rest retrieved from reference TRBV2 and TRBJ2-7, is EPEVTQTPSHQVTQMGQEVILRCVPISNHLYFYWYRQILGQKVEFLVSFYNNEISEKSEIFDDQFSVERPDGSNFTLKIRSTKLEDSAMYFCASGTTYEQYFGPGTRLTVT.

The V gene is TRBV30, the J gene TRBJ1-5; the match to TRBD1 covers 9 bases. The CDR3 has 12 residues. J was trimmed by 7 bases and V by 5 bases; bases with no gene match: 3. Germline loops: CDR1 GTSNPN, CDR2 SVGIG (reference sequence). CDR3 protein: CAWGQGFQPQHF. CDR3 coding DNA: TGTGCCTGGGGACAGGGGTTCCAGCCCCAGCATTTT.

This clone was seen a handful of times. The chain couples TRBV5-1 to TRBJ1-1, with D possibly being TRBD1 (5 bases). The CDR3 is 15 residues long. Germline-derived CDR1 and CDR2 are SGHRS and YFSETQ. Trimming removed 0 bases from V and 4 bases from J, with 13 bases in between. The CDR3 DNA sequence: TGCGCCAGCAGCTTGGAGAGAGGGGAGGGCACTGAAGCTTTCTTT. Translated, it gives CASSLERGEGTEAFF.

Only a few counts were recorded for this clone. The same CDR3 arises from other DNA sequences in this sample as well. The V and J genes are TRBV20-1 and TRBJ2-7; D is ambiguous. Trimming cost V 2 bases and J 0 bases, with 2 bases left between them. The CDR3 has 11 residues. Germline CDR1 and CDR2: DFQATT and SNEGSKA (reference sequence). The CDR3: CSARNSYEQYF. The CDR3, as DNA: TGCAGTGCTAGAAACTCCTACGAGCAGTACTTC.

This clone was counted only a few times. The V and J genes are TRBV9 and TRBJ1-2; D possibly corresponds to TRBD1 (5 bases). The CDR3 runs 15 residues. The germline V and J ends were trimmed by 0 bases and 4 bases, with 13 bases remaining between them. CDR1 is SGDLS and CDR2 is YYNGEE in the germline V gene. CDR3 sequence (DNA): TGTGCCAGCAGCGTAGGTTGGGGGTATGCCTATGGCTACACCTTC. Protein product: CASSVGWGYAYGYTF.

V usage is TRBV30 and J usage is TRBJ2-3; 7 nucleotides line up with TRBD1. This CDR3 is 14 amino acids long. V lost 2 bases to trimming and J lost 3 bases; unmatched junction nucleotides: 5. CDR1 GTSNPN and CDR2 SVGIG come from the germline V gene (reference sequence). The CDR3 DNA reads as TGTGCCTGGAGTACGGGACAGCCGACAGATACGCAGTATTTT. Encoded protein: CAWSTGQPTDTQYF.

This chain connects TRBV30 to TRBJ1-2; D ambiguous. Trimming took off 2 bases at V and 8 bases at J, with 9 bases between the two ends. Germline V gives CDR1 GTSNPN, CDR2 SVGIG (reference sequence). This CDR3 region has 11 residues. The CDR3 loop is CAWSYHLGYTF. The CDR3 nucleotides read TGTGCCTGGAGTTACCACCTAGGCTACACCTTC.

Here the CDR3 reads CASSQEDRDSPPLHF. DNA of the CDR3: TGCGCCAGCAGCCAAGAGGACAGGGATTCCCCACCCCTCCACTTT. This rearrangement joins TRBV4-1 to TRBJ1-6, with TRBD1 matching 8 bases. The CDR3 covers 15 residues. Trimming took 0 bases from V and 11 from J; bases not matched to a gene: 6. Germline V lookup: CDR1 MGHRA, CDR2 YSYEKL.

This chain joins TRBV29-1 and TRBJ1-1; 8 bases agree with TRBD1. Germline V CDR1 and CDR2: SQVTM, ANQGSEA. The J segment lost 1 base and the V segment lost 7 bases, leaving 5 bases of the junction unmatched. The CDR3 covers 13 residues. Written as DNA, the CDR3 is TGCAGCGCTATCGGACAGGGGAACACTGAAGCTTTCTTT. It is translated as CSAIGQGNTEAFF.

This rearrangement joins TRBV5-1 to TRBJ1-1; D gene unclear. V lost 4 bases, J lost 0 bases, and 13 bases lay in between. The CDR3 loop spans 15 amino acids. CDR1 SGHRS and CDR2 YFSETQ come from the germline V gene. CDR3: CASSTKPSVNTEAFF. The CDR3 DNA reads TGCGCCAGCAGCACTAAACCGAGCGTGAACACTGAAGCTTTCTTT. Drawing the rest from reference TRBV5-1 and TRBJ1-1, the complete variable domain is KAGVTQTPRYLIKTRGQQVTLSCSPISGHRSVSWYQQTPGQGLQFLFEYFSETQRNKGNFPGRFSGRQFSNSRSEMNVSTLELGDSALYLCASSTKPSVNTEAFFGQGTRLTVV.

The chain employs TRBV6-5 and TRBJ1-1; 7 positions agree with TRBD1. V trimming: 7 bases; J trimming: 4 bases; junction bases outside the gene matches: 6. CDR1 and CDR2 (germline): MNHEY, SVGAGI. The CDR3 covers 13 residues. The DNA for the CDR3 is TGTGCCAGCACCTTAACAGGGGCCACTGAAGCTTTCTTT. Its protein product is CASTLTGATEAFF.

In this sample, this clone turned up a few times. This sample also contains other DNA sequences that code for the same CDR3. The V gene is TRBV5-1, the J gene TRBJ2-3; 10 bases are a match to TRBD1. This CDR3 spans 14 amino acids. The V gene's germline CDR1 is SGHRS and CDR2 YFSETQ. V shed 4 bases, J shed 4 bases, and the junction held 3 bases outside the gene matches. The CDR3 is CASSPGQGADTQYF. Written as DNA, the CDR3 is TGCGCCAGCAGCCCAGGACAGGGGGCAGATACGCAGTATTTT.